Given below is one TCR beta chain in context. Germline-derived CDR1 and CDR2 are MDHEN and SYDVKM. Unmatched junction bases numbered 4, after V lost 6 bases and J lost 5 bases. This CDR3 region has 13 residues. The source of the sample is a study of blood T cell repertoires in COVID-19. The overall study: The United States, Italy and Spain were the sources of the acute and convalescent COVID-19 samples. T cells, B-cell-depleted T cells, or PBMCs supplied cDNA or gDNA.

In the source study's methods: Reference gene primer amplification in the assay estimated nucleated cell counts. TCRdb's copy holds only in-frame clones and misses some; the assay was immunoSEQ multiplex PCR. The V and J calls and clone size are taken from that table; D and trimming were inferred from the DNA. Of roughly 250,000 clones listed, 65% to 90% are singletons. The receptor was isolated from a woman aged 45-65 years with acute or convalescent COVID-19. The chain recombines TRBV28 with TRBJ1-5; 7 nucleotides agree with TRBD1. The source material was peripheral blood. The CDR3 spells CASRPGGDQPQHF. The CDR3 DNA sequence: TGTGCCAGCAGGCCAGGGGGTGATCAGCCCCAGCATTTT.